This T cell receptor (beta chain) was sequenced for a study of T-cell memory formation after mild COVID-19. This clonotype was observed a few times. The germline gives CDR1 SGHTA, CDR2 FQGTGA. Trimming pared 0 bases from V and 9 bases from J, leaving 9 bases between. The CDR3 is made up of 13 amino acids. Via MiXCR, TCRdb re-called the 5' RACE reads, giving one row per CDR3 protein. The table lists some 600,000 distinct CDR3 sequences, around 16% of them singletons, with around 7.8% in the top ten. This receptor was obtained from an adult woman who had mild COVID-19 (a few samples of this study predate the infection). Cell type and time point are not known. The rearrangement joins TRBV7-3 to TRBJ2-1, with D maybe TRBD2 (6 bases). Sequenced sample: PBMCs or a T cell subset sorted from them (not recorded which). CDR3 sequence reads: CASSLTIGGEQFF. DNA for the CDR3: TGTGCCAGCAGCTTAACGATCGGGGGTGAGCAGTTCTTC.